The clone carrying this T cell receptor beta chain has a single count. The CDR3 is 16 amino acids. The V segment lost 7 bases and the J segment 5 bases; nucleotides outside the gene matches: 13. Looked up from germline, CDR1 is SGHRS and CDR2 is YFSETQ. This sample was taken from a study of T cell changes during pregnancy in multiple sclerosis. Using immunoSEQ multiplex PCR, the repertoire was profiled, and TCRdb retains in-frame clones only, with some absent. The sample shows around 110,000 clones, under 95% of them seen only once. The source of this sequence is a female donor in good health, enrolled as a control in a pregnancy study. Sequences were derived from peripheral blood, sampled in the third trimester of pregnancy. The chain carries TRBV5-1 and TRBJ2-2; 8 bases agree with TRBD2. CDR3 nucleotides: TGCGCCAGCCAGAAGGCGCCGGGGGGGAATACCGGGGAGCTGTTTTTT. This sequence encodes CASQKAPGGNTGELFF.